Listed below are T cell receptor beta chains from one sample, sequenced in a study of blood T cell repertoires in COVID-19. Some clones are missing from TCRdb's copy, which holds only in-frame ones; the method was immunoSEQ multiplex PCR. The sample has about 330,000 clones; 85% to 90% are singletons. Input material: peripheral blood. The receptors stem from a woman between 45 and 65 years old with active or convalescent COVID-19. The CDR3 runs from the conserved cysteine through the conserved F or W. Fields, in order: V gene, CDR3 protein.

V: TRBV2; CDR3: CASSGTSGTYEQYF
V: TRBV7-9; CDR3: CASSSTGDRGPGNTEAFF
V: TRBV6-4; CDR3: CATLGRGFFFTYEQYF
V: TRBV12-3/TRBV12-4; CDR3: CASSLSTYEQYF
V: TRBV10-3; CDR3: CAISNMGSYNEQFF
V: TRBV28; CDR3: CASSLRGYNEQFF
V: TRBV24-1; CDR3: CATSSLNSYEQYF
V: TRBV3-1/TRBV3-2; CDR3: CASSPSAAVNYGYTF
V: TRBV12-5; CDR3: CASEVDDEFNQPQHF
V: TRBV4-3; CDR3: CASSQGQGADYEQYF